This T cell receptor (beta chain) was captured in a study of graft-versus-host responses after intestinal transplantation. Background on the study: Following induction with anti-thymocyte globulin, all recipients were given tacrolimus and steroids for 2 to 4 years.

The protocol was immunoSEQ multiplex PCR, while the TCRdb copy is restricted to in-frame clones and leaves out a portion. This table has 85,000 to 100,000 clones, 90% appearing once. Study observations and caveats: The study associated peak circulating GvH clone levels with early post-transplant HvG declines. Allograft graft-versus-host to host-versus-graft clonal ratios ran high in patients with graft-donor T cell macrochimerism.

V lost 2 bases and J lost 7; bases outside the gene matches: 1. CDR3 length equals 15 residues. Looked up from germline, CDR1 is KGHSH and CDR2 is LQKENI. A remark on this clone: The antigen remains unidentified.

The sample consisted of unstimulated CD4+ T cells sorted from spleen or lymph node cells, taken before intestinal transplant. The V gene is TRBV18, the J gene TRBJ2-1; 14 bases line up with TRBD2. The clonotype was recovered from a human donor who received an intestinal transplant. In DNA form, the CDR3 reads TGTGCCAGCTCACCAGGGACTAGCGGGGGTAATGAGCAGTTCTTC. Its translation is CASSPGTSGGNEQFF.